A selection of T cell receptor beta chains follows, all from one sample in a study of a mutant IDH1 vaccine in newly diagnosed glioma. These receptors have no known antigen. The assay was immunoSEQ multiplex PCR, and TCRdb's table has in-frame clones only and misses some. The repertoire has approximately 100,000 clones, roughly 89% of them found once; the top ten carry 0.6% to 0.95%. This sample comprised PBMCs, obtained from a glioma patient whose treatment included an IDH1 peptide vaccine. The receptors stem from a woman in her fifties or sixties with glioma. The CDR3 runs from the conserved cysteine through the conserved F or W. Each record gives: CDR3 length, clone size, J gene, D gene, V gene, CDR3 DNA, CDR3 protein. D genes are given only for firm matches. The size entry is marked missing in some rows and otherwise reads once, few, many or a size class.

cdr3_length: 15; clone_size: NA; j_call: TRBJ2-7; d_call: TRBD1; v_call: TRBV13; cdr3_nt: TGTGCCAGCAGCTTAAGACAGGGGGCGAGATACGAGCAGTACTTC; cdr3_aa: CASSLRQGARYEQYF
cdr3_length: 13; clone_size: NA; j_call: TRBJ1-1; d_call: NA; v_call: TRBV18; cdr3_nt: TGTGCCAGCTCAACGGCAGGTTCGTTCGAAGCTTTCTTT; cdr3_aa: CASSTAGSFEAFF
cdr3_length: 15; clone_size: once; j_call: TRBJ1-5; d_call: NA; v_call: TRBV6-5; cdr3_nt: TGTGCCAGCAGTTACTCCGGAGGGGACAATCAGCCCCAGCATTTT; cdr3_aa: CASSYSGGDNQPQHF
cdr3_length: 14; clone_size: NA; j_call: TRBJ1-5; d_call: NA; v_call: TRBV2; cdr3_nt: TGTGCCAGCGTACAGGAAAATAGCAATCAGCCCCAGCATTTT; cdr3_aa: CASVQENSNQPQHF
cdr3_length: 17; clone_size: NA; j_call: TRBJ1-5; d_call: NA; v_call: TRBV7-2; cdr3_nt: TGTGCCAGCAGCTTGGGCGGGTTCGGATACCCCAATCAGCCCCAGCATTTT; cdr3_aa: CASSLGGFGYPNQPQHF
cdr3_length: 13; clone_size: NA; j_call: TRBJ2-7; d_call: NA; v_call: TRBV6-6; cdr3_nt: TGTGCCAGCAGTTACCCCACCTCCCACGAGCAGTACTTC; cdr3_aa: CASSYPTSHEQYF
cdr3_length: 14; clone_size: NA; j_call: TRBJ2-4; d_call: NA; v_call: TRBV30; cdr3_nt: TGTGCCTGGAAGAAAAGGCTAGCCAAAAACATTCAGTACTTC; cdr3_aa: CAWKKRLAKNIQYF
cdr3_length: 13; clone_size: NA; j_call: TRBJ1-2; d_call: NA; v_call: TRBV7-3; cdr3_nt: TGTGCCAGCAGCCCCGGGACGGACTATGGCTACACCTTC; cdr3_aa: CASSPGTDYGYTF
cdr3_length: 15; clone_size: NA; j_call: TRBJ1-6; d_call: NA; v_call: TRBV27; cdr3_nt: TGTGCCAGCAGTTTGCCCGGGAGTCAGGTTTCACCCCTCCACTTT; cdr3_aa: CASSLPGSQVSPLHF
cdr3_length: 13; clone_size: NA; j_call: TRBJ2-1; d_call: NA; v_call: TRBV6-5; cdr3_nt: TGTGCCAGCAGTCGGACTGCTTACAATGAGCAGTTCTTC; cdr3_aa: CASSRTAYNEQFF
cdr3_length: 15; clone_size: NA; j_call: TRBJ2-6; d_call: NA; v_call: TRBV19; cdr3_nt: TGTGCCAGTAGTATTTGGGGTGGCGGGGCCAACGTCCTGACTTTC; cdr3_aa: CASSIWGGGANVLTF
cdr3_length: 14; clone_size: NA; j_call: TRBJ1-5; d_call: NA; v_call: TRBV5-5; cdr3_nt: TGTGCCAGCAGCTTGCGCAGGAGCAATCAGCCCCAGCATTTT; cdr3_aa: CASSLRRSNQPQHF
cdr3_length: 11; clone_size: NA; j_call: TRBJ1-2; d_call: NA; v_call: TRBV29-1; cdr3_nt: TGCAGCGTTGTCACTAACTATGGCTACACCTTC; cdr3_aa: CSVVTNYGYTF
cdr3_length: 15; clone_size: NA; j_call: TRBJ2-1; d_call: NA; v_call: TRBV5-1; cdr3_nt: TGCGCCAGCAGCATCCCGGGAAGGGGGGCCAATGAGCAGTTCTTC; cdr3_aa: CASSIPGRGANEQFF
cdr3_length: 14; clone_size: NA; j_call: TRBJ1-1; d_call: NA; v_call: TRBV30; cdr3_nt: TGTGCCTGGAGTGGGGCAGGCCTCCCAGGGCGGGCTTTCTTT; cdr3_aa: CAWSGAGLPGRAFF
cdr3_length: 15; clone_size: NA; j_call: TRBJ2-3; d_call: NA; v_call: TRBV6-1; cdr3_nt: TGTGCCAGCAGTGAAGACAGTTTCGACACAGATACGCAGTATTTT; cdr3_aa: CASSEDSFDTDTQYF
cdr3_length: 18; clone_size: once; j_call: TRBJ1-2; d_call: NA; v_call: TRBV2; cdr3_nt: TGTGCCAGCAAGCAGGGACGGGATGCTGGTGTTGGCAACTATGGCTACACCTTC; cdr3_aa: CASKQGRDAGVGNYGYTF
cdr3_length: 15; clone_size: NA; j_call: TRBJ2-7; d_call: TRBD1; v_call: TRBV7-9; cdr3_nt: TGTGCCAGCAGCTTAGGATACGGGACAGGGGGCGAGCAGTACTTC; cdr3_aa: CASSLGYGTGGEQYF
cdr3_length: 14; clone_size: NA; j_call: TRBJ2-7; d_call: NA; v_call: TRBV6-1; cdr3_nt: TGTGCCAGCAGTGACAGGGTACCATGCTACGAGCAGTACTTC; cdr3_aa: CASSDRVPCYEQYF
cdr3_length: 15; clone_size: once; j_call: TRBJ2-3; d_call: NA; v_call: TRBV7-3; cdr3_nt: TGTGCCAGCAGCAAAAACAGATTCAGGAAGGATACGCAGTATTTT; cdr3_aa: CASSKNRFRKDTQYF
cdr3_length: 16; clone_size: NA; j_call: TRBJ2-2; d_call: NA; v_call: TRBV18; cdr3_nt: TGTGCCAGCTCACAAAGAACAGGGTTGGACACCGGGGAGCTGTTTTTT; cdr3_aa: CASSQRTGLDTGELFF
cdr3_length: 14; clone_size: NA; j_call: TRBJ1-2; d_call: NA; v_call: TRBV7-9; cdr3_nt: TGTGCCAGCAGCTTGGATAGCGGGTCCTATGGCTACACCTTC; cdr3_aa: CASSLDSGSYGYTF
cdr3_length: 19; clone_size: NA; j_call: TRBJ2-1; d_call: TRBD2; v_call: TRBV18; cdr3_nt: TGTGCCAGCTCGCCTAGGACTAGCGGGAGGGATTTTTTCCACAATGAGCAGTTCTTC; cdr3_aa: CASSPRTSGRDFFHNEQFF
cdr3_length: 16; clone_size: NA; j_call: TRBJ2-2; d_call: NA; v_call: TRBV6-5; cdr3_nt: TGTGCCAGCAGTTATTTTCGAGCGCCGAACACCGGGGAGCTGTTTTTT; cdr3_aa: CASSYFRAPNTGELFF
cdr3_length: 15; clone_size: NA; j_call: TRBJ2-5; d_call: TRBD1; v_call: TRBV5-1; cdr3_nt: TGCGCCAGCAGCTTGGCCTCGGACAGGAAAGAGACCCAGTACTTC; cdr3_aa: CASSLASDRKETQYF
cdr3_length: 14; clone_size: NA; j_call: TRBJ2-1; d_call: NA; v_call: TRBV29-1; cdr3_nt: TGCAGCGCCCACGACAGGAGCTCCTACAATGAGCAGTTCTTC; cdr3_aa: CSAHDRSSYNEQFF
cdr3_length: 15; clone_size: NA; j_call: TRBJ2-3; d_call: TRBD2; v_call: TRBV5-1; cdr3_nt: TGCGCCAGCAGCTTCGGACTAGCGGGAGAGGATACGCAGTATTTT; cdr3_aa: CASSFGLAGEDTQYF
cdr3_length: 14; clone_size: once; j_call: TRBJ2-5; d_call: NA; v_call: TRBV5-6; cdr3_nt: TGTGCCAGCAGCTTAAGGCAACTCTGGCAGACCCAGTACTTC; cdr3_aa: CASSLRQLWQTQYF
cdr3_length: 15; clone_size: NA; j_call: TRBJ1-1; d_call: NA; v_call: TRBV9; cdr3_nt: TGTGCCAGCAGCGTAGTGGCAGGGGTGAACACTGAAGCTTTCTTT; cdr3_aa: CASSVVAGVNTEAFF
cdr3_length: 15; clone_size: NA; j_call: TRBJ1-1; d_call: NA; v_call: TRBV4-2; cdr3_nt: TGTGCCAGCAGCCCATTTCCCACAGAGAACACTGAAGCTTTCTTT; cdr3_aa: CASSPFPTENTEAFF
cdr3_length: 13; clone_size: NA; j_call: TRBJ1-1; d_call: NA; v_call: TRBV28; cdr3_nt: TGTGCCAGCAGTTTCAGGGTTTTCACTGAAGCTTTCTTT; cdr3_aa: CASSFRVFTEAFF
cdr3_length: 18; clone_size: NA; j_call: TRBJ1-2; d_call: TRBD1; v_call: TRBV7-9; cdr3_nt: TGTGCCAGCAGCTCTCTATTCCTCCGGGACAGGGGCGGCTATGGCTACACCTTC; cdr3_aa: CASSSLFLRDRGGYGYTF
cdr3_length: 12; clone_size: NA; j_call: TRBJ2-3; d_call: NA; v_call: TRBV27; cdr3_nt: TGTGCCAGCAGTTTAATGGGAGATACGCAGTATTTT; cdr3_aa: CASSLMGDTQYF
cdr3_length: 15; clone_size: NA; j_call: TRBJ1-1; d_call: NA; v_call: TRBV7-6; cdr3_nt: TGTGCCAGCAGCTTAGAAGCGGAGGGGAACACTGAAGCTTTCTTT; cdr3_aa: CASSLEAEGNTEAFF
cdr3_length: 13; clone_size: once; j_call: TRBJ2-2; d_call: NA; v_call: TRBV6-1; cdr3_nt: TGTGCCAGCAGCTTGACAGACACCGGGGAGCTGTTTTTT; cdr3_aa: CASSLTDTGELFF
cdr3_length: 15; clone_size: NA; j_call: TRBJ2-3; d_call: NA; v_call: TRBV14; cdr3_nt: TGTGCCAGCAGCCTCCGACCCCCGAACACAGATACGCAGTATTTT; cdr3_aa: CASSLRPPNTDTQYF
cdr3_length: 12; clone_size: NA; j_call: TRBJ1-3; d_call: NA; v_call: TRBV7-9; cdr3_nt: TGTGCCAGCAGCTTCCCTGGAAACACCATATATTTT; cdr3_aa: CASSFPGNTIYF